A selection of T cell receptor beta chains follows, all from one sample in a study of Ad26.COV2.S vaccination and SARS-CoV-2 variants. TCRdb's table, derived via immunoSEQ multiplex PCR, lists solely in-frame clones and lacks some. The data contain some 340,000 clones, 70% to 90% of them singletons. The sequenced sample was peripheral blood, obtained in a trial of Ad26.COV2.S vaccine versus placebo. The source is a person between 18 and 65 years old who received the Ad26.COV2.S COVID-19 vaccine or a placebo. CDR3s include the opening cysteine and the closing phenylalanine or tryptophan. Each record gives: V gene, J gene, CDR3 protein.

V: TRBV5-1
J: TRBJ2-3
CDR3: CASSFLPLGTDTQYF

V: TRBV9
J: TRBJ1-6
CDR3: CASSVDPGLGSPLHF

V: TRBV10-1
J: TRBJ1-1
CDR3: CASSDLRTALGGTEAFF

V: TRBV28
J: TRBJ1-2
CDR3: CASNDRPNYGYTF

V: TRBV10-3
J: TRBJ1-1
CDR3: CASGTGMNTEAFF

V: TRBV6-5
J: TRBJ1-3
CDR3: CASRDSGGNTIYF

V: TRBV15
J: TRBJ2-3
CDR3: CATSRGPAGGTDTQYF

V: TRBV30
J: TRBJ1-1
CDR3: CAWSPADRFSEAFF

V: TRBV19
J: TRBJ1-1
CDR3: CASSIRGGKIMNTEAFF

V: TRBV19
J: TRBJ1-2
CDR3: CASSIGPGNYGYTF

V: TRBV5-1
J: TRBJ2-1
CDR3: CASSKDPPNEQFF

V: TRBV4-1
J: TRBJ2-1
CDR3: CASSQGGLAGTRGTYNEQFF

V: TRBV7-9
J: TRBJ2-3
CDR3: CASSLVTGPRDTQYF

V: TRBV12-3/TRBV12-4
J: TRBJ1-2
CDR3: CASSKSGQGYTF

V: TRBV5-6
J: TRBJ1-2
CDR3: CASSLGSGIGYTF

V: TRBV9
J: TRBJ1-4
CDR3: CASSTTGTVNEKLFF

V: TRBV7-8
J: TRBJ1-6
CDR3: CASSRTRSPSYNSPLHF

V: TRBV10-2
J: TRBJ1-2
CDR3: CASRTGTGMPGGYTF

V: TRBV5-1
J: TRBJ1-1
CDR3: CASSLVSGMAEAFF

V: TRBV5-1
J: TRBJ1-2
CDR3: CASSLAGSGGYTF

V: TRBV3-1/TRBV3-2
J: TRBJ1-1
CDR3: CASSLTGDTEAFF

V: TRBV25-1
J: TRBJ2-3
CDR3: CASSPGADTQYF

V: TRBV28
J: TRBJ1-1
CDR3: CATKLDTEAFF

V: TRBV28
J: TRBJ1-5
CDR3: CASYPGTPPSNQPQHF

V: TRBV5-4
J: TRBJ1-2
CDR3: CASSGTGDRRYTF

V: TRBV28
J: TRBJ2-2
CDR3: CASSLHRGRDNTGELFF